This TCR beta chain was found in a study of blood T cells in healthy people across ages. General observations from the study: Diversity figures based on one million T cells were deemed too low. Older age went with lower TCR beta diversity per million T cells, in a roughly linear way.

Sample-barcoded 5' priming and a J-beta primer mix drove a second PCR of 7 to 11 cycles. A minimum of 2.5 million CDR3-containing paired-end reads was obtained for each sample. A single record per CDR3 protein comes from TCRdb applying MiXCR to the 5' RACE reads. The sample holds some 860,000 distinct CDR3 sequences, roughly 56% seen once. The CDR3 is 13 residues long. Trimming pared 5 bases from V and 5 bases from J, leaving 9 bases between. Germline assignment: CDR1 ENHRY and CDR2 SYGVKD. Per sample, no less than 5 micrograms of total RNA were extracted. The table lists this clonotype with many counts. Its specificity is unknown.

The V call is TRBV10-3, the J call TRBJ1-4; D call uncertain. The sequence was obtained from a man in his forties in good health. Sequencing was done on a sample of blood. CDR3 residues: CAISMTVNEKLFF. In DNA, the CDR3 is TGTGCCATCAGTATGACGGTGAATGAAAAACTGTTTTTT.